This T cell receptor beta chain originates from a study of CD8+CD57+ T cells in acquired aplastic anemia. Whole-study context: Sorted CD4+ and CD8+ cell DNA averaged approximately 3 ug.

CD8+CD57+ cell expansion, shown by flow cytometry, had occurred in the patients selected for sequencing. Study conclusions and caveats: Some 31 sequences, all CD8+ CDR3, were shared between patients and controls.

It was genomic DNA that served as the template for profiling TCR beta VDJ and CDR3. MiXCR was run by TCRdb on the reads, yielding one entry per CDR3 protein. The profile shows roughly 240,000 distinct CDR3 sequences, around half of them singletons. CDR3 length: 15 residues. Germline V CDR1 and CDR2: LNHDA, SQIVND (reference sequence). V dropped 4 bases and J dropped 5 bases, with 17 bases sitting between them. A word on this clonotype: What it binds is not known.

This chain joins TRBV19 and TRBJ2-5; D perhaps matches TRBD2 (5 bases). Specimen: sorted CD4+, CD8+, or CD8+CD57+ T cells (not recorded which) from PBMCs. The origin of this receptor is a human donor with aplastic anemia. CDR3: CASSKNGLTGETQYF. CDR3 nucleotide sequence: TGTGCCAGTAGTAAAAACGGACTTACTGGGGAGACCCAGTACTTC.